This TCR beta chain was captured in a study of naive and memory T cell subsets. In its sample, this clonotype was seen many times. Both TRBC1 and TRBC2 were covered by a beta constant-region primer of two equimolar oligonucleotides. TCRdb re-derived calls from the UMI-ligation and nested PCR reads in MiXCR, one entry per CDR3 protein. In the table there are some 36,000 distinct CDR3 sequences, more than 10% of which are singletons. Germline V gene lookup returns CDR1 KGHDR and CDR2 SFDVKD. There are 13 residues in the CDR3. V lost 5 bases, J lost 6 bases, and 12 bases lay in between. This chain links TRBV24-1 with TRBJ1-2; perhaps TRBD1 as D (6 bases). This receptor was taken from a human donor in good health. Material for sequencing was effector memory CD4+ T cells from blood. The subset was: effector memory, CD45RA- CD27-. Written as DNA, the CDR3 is TGTGCCACCAGTGGAGGGACATGGGATGGCTACACCTTC. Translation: CATSGGTWDGYTF.